A single sample is the source of the 5 T cell receptor beta chains below, sequenced in a study of a mutant IDH1 vaccine in newly diagnosed glioma. The assay was immunoSEQ multiplex PCR, and TCRdb's table has in-frame clones only and misses some. The sample has 60,000 or so clones; about 85% are singletons. Antigens for these TCRs are unknown. Specified time point: week 23, last vaccination. Mutant IDH1 20-mer peptide, at 300 ug, made up each vaccine dose, with topical imiquimod. Sample: PBMCs, taken from a glioma patient whose treatment included an IDH1 peptide vaccine. These receptors were collected from a man aged 30 to 39 with glioma.

This clone was observed a handful of times. V and J are TRBV19 and TRBJ1-5, with 7 bases identical to TRBD1. Looked up from germline, CDR1 is LNHDA and CDR2 is SQIVND (reference sequence). V lost 9 bases and J lost 4; bases outside the gene matches: 9. This CDR3 contains 14 residues. CDR3 in DNA: TGTGCCAGCTCGGTCGAGACAGGGAATCAGCCCCAGCATTTT. This sequence encodes CASSVETGNQPQHF.

The chain uses TRBV10-1 and TRBJ2-7; the D is unclear. CDR1 is WNHNN and CDR2 is SYGVQD in the germline V gene (reference sequence). The CDR3 has 11 amino acids. With 3 bases removed from V and 4 bases from J, the gap between germline ends came to 4 bases. In DNA, the CDR3 is TGCGCCAGCAGTGATGATTACGAGCAGTACTTC. Translation: CASSDDYEQYF.

The chain employs TRBV7-9 and TRBJ1-3; D ambiguous. The V and J ends lost 4 bases and 4 bases respectively, with 8 bases between them. The CDR3 has 13 amino acids. Germline CDR1 is SEHNR and CDR2 is FQNEAQ (reference sequence). The CDR3 sequence: CASSSPEGNTIYF. CDR3 nucleotide sequence: TGTGCCAGCAGCTCTCCGGAAGGAAACACCATATATTTT.

The gene calls are TRBV7-9 and TRBJ1-2; no clear D gene. This CDR3 contains 14 residues. Looked up from germline, CDR1 is SEHNR and CDR2 is FQNEAQ (reference sequence). Trimming took off 4 bases at V and 2 bases at J, with 11 bases between the two ends. The CDR3 loop reads CASSYLAGNYGYTF. In nucleotides, the CDR3 is TGTGCCAGCAGCTACCTGGCTGGCAACTATGGCTACACCTTC.

The genes are TRBV6-5 and TRBJ2-7, with D possibly being TRBD1 or TRBD2 (7 bases each). From germline, CDR1 is MNHEY and CDR2 SVGAGI. The CDR3 covers 15 residues. V gave up 5 bases and J gave up 3 bases, with 17 bases separating them. The CDR3 DNA sequence: TGTGCCAGCAGTACCGGGGGAGGGGGCTACTACGAGCAGTACTTC. Protein product: CASSTGGGGYYEQYF.